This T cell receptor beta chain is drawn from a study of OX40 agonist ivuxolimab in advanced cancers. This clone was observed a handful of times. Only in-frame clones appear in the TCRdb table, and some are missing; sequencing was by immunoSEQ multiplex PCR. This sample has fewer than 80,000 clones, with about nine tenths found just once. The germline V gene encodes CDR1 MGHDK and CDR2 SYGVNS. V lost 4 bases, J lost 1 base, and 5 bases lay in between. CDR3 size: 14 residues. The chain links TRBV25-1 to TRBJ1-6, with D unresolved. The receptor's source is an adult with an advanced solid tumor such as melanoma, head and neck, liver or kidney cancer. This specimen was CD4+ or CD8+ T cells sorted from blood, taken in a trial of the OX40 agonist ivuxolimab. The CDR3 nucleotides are TGTGCCAGCAGTGGAGGTTCCTATAATTCACCCCTCCACTTT. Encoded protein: CASSGGSYNSPLHF.